This T cell receptor beta chain came from a study of blood T cell repertoires in COVID-19. Overall study context: COVID-19 samples collected from the United States, Italy and Spain covered acute and convalescent phases. Nucleic acid was either cDNA or gDNA, and it came from T cells, B-cell-depleted T cells, or PBMCs.

The Seattle site enrolled patients during active infection and followed them longitudinally. The CDR3 has 15 amino acids. Germline trimming cut 3 bases from V and 4 bases from J; bases unmatched to any gene: 7. Germline CDR1 is SGHTS and CDR2 is YDEGEE. As originally analysed: Cell counts per sample came from amplifying reference gene primers. Repertoires were generated with immunoSEQ multiplex PCR, while TCRdb's copy carries only in-frame clones and drops some. V, J and clone size are taken as reported in that table, and D and trimming were inferred from the DNA itself. Of hundreds of thousands of clones detected, 88% appear once; the ten largest clones hold roughly 6.7%.

The sequencing sample was made of peripheral blood. This receptor was identified in a woman in her twenties or thirties with COVID-19, enrolled during active disease. The gene calls are TRBV5-8 and TRBJ1-5, with 7 bases identical to TRBD1. For the CDR3, the DNA is TGTGCCAGCAGCTCCGGGACAGCACTGAATCAGCCCCAGCATTTT. Translating gives CASSSGTALNQPQHF.